The TCR beta chain under discussion was sequenced for a study of blood T cell repertoires in COVID-19. About the study: Specimens from acute and convalescent COVID-19 originated in the United States, Italy and Spain. PBMCs, B-cell-depleted T cells, or T cells provided the cDNA or gDNA that made up the material.

Original processing notes: Estimated nucleated cell counts came from reference gene primer amplification. Clones were read by immunoSEQ multiplex PCR, and TCRdb kept only the in-frame ones, dropping some. That table is the source of V, J and clone size, and D and trimming were worked out from the DNA. The table lists about 31,000 clones, 80% to 90% of them singletons, with approximately 15% in the top ten. With 0 bases clipped from V and 0 bases from J, the junction kept 2 bases outside the gene matches. Looked up from germline, CDR1 is MNHNS and CDR2 is SASEGT. The CDR3 spans 16 residues. The sequencing input was peripheral blood. The V gene is TRBV6-1, the J gene TRBJ2-1; TRBD1 matches 7 bases. This TCR came from a man older than 75 with acute or convalescent COVID-19. The DNA for the CDR3 is TGTGCCAGCAGTGAAGCGTCAGGGGGCTCCTACAATGAGCAGTTCTTC. As protein: CASSEASGGSYNEQFF.